What follows are 13 T cell receptor beta chains derived from one specimen sequenced in a study of CD8+CD57+ T cells in acquired aplastic anemia. Genomic DNA was employed as the template in profiling TCR beta VDJ and CDR3. TCRdb passed the reads through MiXCR, listing each CDR3 protein once. Of approximately 470,000 distinct CDR3 sequences listed, around 32% are singletons. By flow cytometry, patients selected for sequencing had shown an expansion of CD8+CD57+ cells. The specimen was sorted CD4+, CD8+, or CD8+CD57+ T cells (not recorded which) from PBMCs. These receptors all come from a human donor with aplastic anemia.

The chain employs TRBV19 and TRBJ2-1; 8 nucleotides line up with TRBD1. The CDR3 contains 17 residues. Looked up from germline, CDR1 is LNHDA and CDR2 is SQIVND (reference sequence). Trimming cost V 6 bases and J 3 bases; bases outside gene matches: 13. The CDR3 reads CASSQIQGAPIYNEQFF. CDR3 DNA: TGTGCCAGTAGCCAAATTCAGGGGGCACCAATCTACAATGAGCAGTTCTTC.

This clonotype was seen more than once but under ten times. The chain couples TRBV6-5 to TRBJ1-2; no definite D call. V shed 0 bases and J shed 2 bases, with 7 bases lying between them. The CDR3 covers 14 residues. Germline V lookup: CDR1 MNHEY, CDR2 SVGAGI. The CDR3 DNA is TGTGCCAGCAGTTACTCTCACATAAACTATGGCTACACCTTC. Protein: CASSYSHINYGYTF.

The gene calls are TRBV15 and TRBJ2-2, with 9 bases fitting TRBD2. The V segment lost 2 bases and the J segment 5 bases; nucleotides outside the gene matches: 6. Germline values: CDR1 LNHNV, CDR2 YYDKDF (reference sequence). The CDR3 has 16 amino acids. The CDR3 region has the DNA TGTGCCACCAGCAGACTTAGCGGGAGAGTGACCGGGGAGCTGTTTTTT. Its protein product is CATSRLSGRVTGELFF.

This clonotype turned up a few times. The conserved closing phenylalanine or tryptophan is absent in this CDR3, likely reflecting a read error. The rearrangement joins TRBV12-3 or TRBV12-4 to TRBJ2-7; 9 nucleotides line up with TRBD2. The CDR3 consists of 15 residues. V lost 3 bases and J lost 6; bases outside the gene matches: 9. For the CDR3, the DNA is TGTGCCAGCAGTTTCTTCCAGCGGGGGGTTGGCGAGCAGTACCTC. This sequence encodes CASSFFQRGVGEQYL.

This clonotype showed up many times. The chain has TRBV7-9 and TRBJ2-1; 7 nucleotides match TRBD1. The CDR3 has 14 residues. Germline-derived CDR1 and CDR2 are SEHNR and FQNEAQ (reference sequence). V lost 7 bases and J lost 5; bases outside the gene matches: 8. The CDR3 loop is CASTRTGQHNEQFF. Written as DNA, the CDR3 is TGTGCCAGCACCCGGACAGGTCAGCACAATGAGCAGTTCTTC.

Many counts were recorded for this clonotype. V and J are TRBV19 and TRBJ1-5, with a possible D match to TRBD1 (5 bases). Germline assignment: CDR1 LNHDA and CDR2 SQIVND (reference sequence). The CDR3 covers 12 residues. V was pared by 5 bases and J by 7 bases, with 9 bases between. The DNA of the CDR3 is TGTGCCAGTAGTGCAGGGAAGCAGCCCCAGCATTTT. Translated, it gives CASSAGKQPQHF.

The genes are TRBV12-3 or TRBV12-4 and TRBJ2-1; D ambiguous. This CDR3 comprises 14 residues. V was trimmed by 3 bases and J by 3 bases, leaving 9 bases between them. The CDR3, as DNA: TGTGCCAGCAGTTTGAACACCTACTACAATGAGCAGTTCTTC. Translated, it gives CASSLNTYYNEQFF.

This clonotype came up many times. Relative to the germline gene, one junction end is altered; a read error may explain this. J is TRBJ1-5 and V is TRBV2; maybe TRBD1 (6 bases). The CDR3 is made up of 15 amino acids. Germline V gene sequence: CDR1 SNHLY, CDR2 FYNNEI. CDR3 loop: CASREEITGSQPQHF. The CDR3 DNA follows: TGTGCCAGCAGGGAAGAGATAACAGGGTCTCAGCCCCAGCATTTT.

This clonotype was observed a handful of times. V gene TRBV20-1 combines with J gene TRBJ1-1; 8 positions match TRBD1. This CDR3 comprises 14 residues. With V trimmed by 4 bases and J by 5 bases, 9 bases remained unmatched. Per germline, CDR1 DFQATT and CDR2 SNEGSKA (reference sequence). The CDR3 loop is CSANKQGGRTEAFF. CDR3 nucleotides: TGCAGTGCTAATAAACAGGGGGGAAGGACTGAAGCTTTCTTT.

The gene calls are TRBV28 and TRBJ1-5, with D possibly matching TRBD1 (6 bases). Between the trimmed V and J ends, which lost 6 bases and 4 bases, there was a span of 16 bases. The CDR3 runs to 15 residues. Germline V CDR1 and CDR2: MDHEN, SYDVKM. CDR3 in DNA: TGTGCCAGCAGCCCACTGACAGGAATTAATCAGCCCCAGCATTTT. Residues: CASSPLTGINQPQHF.

The rearrangement links TRBV7-8 to TRBJ1-2; TRBD1 might be the D (5 bases). The CDR3 loop spans 14 amino acids. V dropped 6 bases and J dropped 3 bases, with 14 bases sitting between them. Looked up from germline, CDR1 is SGHVS and CDR2 is FQNEAQ. The CDR3 coding sequence is TGTGCCAGCAGTTGGGGGAATTCGGACTATGGCTACACCTTC. This encodes CASSWGNSDYGYTF. Looking up the rest from reference TRBV7-8 and TRBJ1-2 gives the full variable domain: GAGVSQSPRYKVAKRGQDVALRCDPISGHVSLFWYQQALGQGPEFLTYFQNEAQLDKSGLPSDRFFAERPEGSVSTLKIQRTQQEDSAVYLCASSWGNSDYGYTFGSGTRLTVV.

This clonotype was seen at least ten times. This chain uses TRBV7-2 with TRBJ2-7, with a tentative D call TRBD2 (6 bases). V lost 1 base and J 5 bases, leaving 12 bases between the germline ends. The length of the CDR3 is 14 residues. Looked up from germline, CDR1 is SGHTA and CDR2 is FQGNSA. DNA for the CDR3: TGTGCCAGCAGCTTAGTCGGTACGGGGGACGAGCAGTACTTC. It translates to CASSLVGTGDEQYF.

The chain couples TRBV7-3 to TRBJ2-1; 13 bases line up with TRBD2. V shed 5 bases and J 11 bases; nucleotides not matched to a gene: 6. The germline V gene has CDR1 SGHTA and CDR2 FQGTGA. This CDR3 contains 14 residues. CDR3 sequence (DNA): TGTGCCAGCAGCACGCGGACTAGCGGGGGTAAGCAGTTCTTC. Translating gives CASSTRTSGGKQFF.